This TCR beta chain was sequenced for a study of shared clonotypes between healthy human individuals (TCRdb year 2020). With respect to the entire study: The cohort comprised two women and a few men aged 18 to 49 years. For each donor, three plates each were used for CD4 naive and CD4 memory, two plates were used for CD8 naive, and one plate was used for CD8 memory. To estimate repertoire size and how much clonotypes are shared between individuals, the study performed deep sequencing of blood TCR repertoires from 4 to 6 healthy adults. To increase sequencing depth and limit assay-specific biases, different laboratories used diverse techniques to prepare libraries and sequence TCR repertoires. Each donor's leukapheresis produced roughly between about 0.9 and 9.5 billion PBMCs.

Comment on this clone: The antigen it recognizes is unknown. Base qualities were left out, and no much larger clone turns up one base away.

Using the deep immunoSEQ assay, TCR CDR3 regions were amplified from genomic DNA by multiplex PCR. Genomic DNA extracted from each cell subset was distributed evenly over all wells of several immunoSEQ 96-well plates, and each plate served as one replicate. Each replicate PCR for sorted subsets received around 0.2 ug genomic DNA, equal to roughly 33,000 T cell genomes. Purified libraries were quantified with a Qubit 3.0 fluorometer, sized on a Bioanalyzer 2100, and re-quantified with the KAPA Library Quantification kit. Every immunoSEQ 96-well plate was sequenced on a dedicated single-read 150-cycle Illumina NextSeq 550 flow cell. As for how the authors treated the data: The immunoSEQ output contained only junctional sequences without quality scores, so filtering could not match that applied to full-length reads. To assign V/J genes and CDR3, sequences were annotated against IMGT germline references using PyIR, a Python wrapper for IgBLAST v1.9. Reads with weak V/J assignments (E-value above 1e-6), missing CDR3, stop codons, out-of-frame junctions, or ambiguous translated residues were removed. V3J clonotypes were defined by identical inferred V gene, J gene, and CDR3 amino acid sequence. Percentage overlap between repertoires was calculated by dividing the number of shared unique clonotypes by the size of the smaller repertoire. Three approaches were used to assess repertoire richness: RTK rarefaction, the Chao1 estimator, and Recon v2.1 estimates of unobserved clonotypes. OLGA was used to compute generation probabilities for all TCRbeta clonotypes that the gDNA method yielded from a few donors. Imported from immuneACCESS, the table was reduced by TCRdb to in-frame sequences with V and J called. These copies leave out some clones; in studies compared against another copy, an unresolved V gene accounts for under half, and the cause of the remainder is not known. That table supplies the V and J calls and clone size; D and trimming were determined from the DNA. The sample contains around 1.5 million clones, 95% to 99% of them found a single time. The ten most abundant clones make up about 0.4% of the sample.

Findings and caveats that apply to the study as a whole: Because the study included a small number of donors, the genetic and exposure-history diversity represented was limited. Sharing across a few donors was observed for roughly 5.4% of naive CD4, 3.5% of naive CD8, about 2.5% of memory CD4, and over 0.3% of memory CD8 clonotypes. Higher generation probabilities were observed for clonotypes shared by all four sorted-subset donors than for non-shared clonotypes. Sampling was restricted to blood, and TCR repertoires in tissues likely differ from the TCR repertoires found in blood. Incomplete sequencing was indicated by rarefaction of sorted-subset datasets, despite the large sequencing depth. Naive subsets generally had larger estimated clonotype richness than memory subsets did. Based on pairwise subsampling, the degree of clonotype sharing among donors was expected to be affected by sequencing depth.

The donors were healthy, HIV-negative adults with no recently reported acute infections or vaccinations. Every donor was a Caucasian adult residing in Nashville, Tennessee, USA. CD4+ T cells were enriched through magnetic negative selection, after which naive cells were positively selected on CD45RA and the remaining negative fraction served as the memory subset. After blood collection by leukapheresis, PBMCs were isolated using Ficoll-Histopaque density gradient centrifugation and then cryopreserved in the vapor phase of liquid nitrogen. Analytical flow cytometry was used to check the purity and quantity of every magnetically sorted T cell population. Genomic DNA was isolated from every sorted fraction and measured by UV absorbance on a Nanodrop 2000c. The sequenced sample was naive CD4+ T cells sorted from blood. The cell subset or site label on this specimen signifies: CD45RA+ positively selected. The TCR originated in a man between 25 and 39 years old in good health.

The CDR3 protein is CASSLVGKLFF. The sequenced DNA is TGTGCCAGCAGCTTAGTTGGAAAACTGTTTTTT. The chain joins TRBV11-2 to TRBJ1-4; the D gene is not confidently resolved. The V end loses 1 base and the J end loses 10 bases, and a stretch of 4 bases separates them. Via the germline V gene, CDR1 is SGHAT and CDR2 FQNNGV. The CDR3 starts with the cysteine, ends with the phenylalanine, and has 11 residues. The read is trimmed to its CDR3 DNA, 33 bases read in frame from base 1.